This T cell receptor (beta chain) was sequenced during a study of shared clonotypes between healthy human individuals. At the level of the study: Samples came from a couple of female and three male donors aged 18 to 49. Notes on the study in general: Only a few donors were included, so the genetic and exposure-history diversity represented was limited. It was the non-shared clonotypes that had lower generation probabilities than clonotypes shared by all four donors.

TCRdb's table, derived via immunoSEQ multiplex PCR, lists solely in-frame clones and lacks some. The sample yields about 2 million clones, about 94% seen once. Naive-designated CD8 cells lacked CD45RO, were positively enriched for CCR7, and omitted terminally differentiated effector memory CD45RA+ cells. Concerning this clone: What it binds is unknown.

CDR3 length equals 16 residues. V lost 5 bases, J lost 0 bases, and 16 bases lay in between. Germline CDR1 is SGHAT and CDR2 is FQNNGV. This TCR came from a man between 18 and 35 years old in good health. The V call is TRBV11-2, the J call TRBJ1-2; a weak D match, TRBD1 (5 bases). Sequenced material: naive CD8+ T cells sorted from blood. The DNA of the CDR3 is TGTGCCAGCAGCCAACCGTCGACAGAATCTAACTATGGCTACACCTTC. Translation: CASSQPSTESNYGYTF.